The entry that follows covers one T cell receptor (beta chain) sequence. Antigen unknown. As every portion of the isolated RNA was reverse transcribed, the sequencing read expressed TCRB transcripts. There were some 3.6 million reads on average in the naive, central memory and regulatory T cell samples. Sequencing was performed with immunoSEQ multiplex PCR; in TCRdb, only in-frame clones are kept and a portion is missing. Among 25,000 to 30,000 clones listed, approximately 51% were seen once. The purity of all sorted populations exceeded 98%. This sample stems from a study of beta chain features in type 1 diabetes. Findings of the study overall: TCRB rearrangement may or may not be influenced by HLA type; here this remained unresolved. Type 1 diabetes patients had TCRB CDR3s that were shorter (moderately but significantly so) in all four CD4+ subsets. Comparison showed that naive, central memory and Treg TCRB repertoires appeared more similar among patients than among healthy donors.

Germline CDR1 and CDR2: SGHDN and FVKESK. The CDR3 runs to 17 residues. With V trimmed by 2 bases and J by 6 bases, 13 bases remained unmatched. The clonotype comes from a woman aged 18 to 35 with type 1 diabetes. The chain links TRBV14 to TRBJ2-1, with 7 nucleotides matching TRBD2. Sequences were obtained from Tregs from blood. In nucleotides, the CDR3 is TGTGCCAGCAGCCAAAGACCCGGGAGGCCTCAGGGCAATGAGCAGTTCTTC. Its translation is CASSQRPGRPQGNEQFF.